The 5 T cell receptor beta chains in this list originate from one sample, sequenced in a study of tumor and adjacent non-tumor tissue in lung cancer (dated by TCRdb to 2016 to 2019). The library was built by means of multiplex PCR. Sequenced using an Illumina HiSeq 2500. TCRbeta libraries were constructed through three rounds of nested PCR with primers (Table S4) according to protocols modified from ARM-PCR. The public reads were reprocessed in TCRdb via fastp at Q25 and MiXCR, keeping in-frame beta chains. Duplicate CDR3 protein sequences are folded into a single record with the most common DNA and genes. Counted in this sample were over 110,000 distinct CDR3 sequences; around 67% of them appeared once. The leading ten clones occupy over 15% of the sample. RNA was isolated from bulk unsorted tissue, and RNA quality was assessed with a NanoDrop ND-1000 and an Agilent 2100. The sequenced sample consisted of lung tumor tissue. These receptors all stem from a man in his sixties with small cell lung cancer.

The chain joins TRBV6-2 or TRBV6-3 to TRBJ2-1; 14 bases line up with TRBD2. CDR3 length equals 16 residues. Germline lookup yields CDR1 MNHEY and CDR2 SVGEGT. Trimming cost V 5 bases and J 9 bases; bases outside gene matches: 9. The CDR3 DNA reads as TGTGCCAGCAGTAAGAGGACTAGCGGGAGGCCACGTGAGCAGTTCTTC. Its translation: CASSKRTSGRPREQFF.

The rearrangement links TRBV6-1 to TRBJ2-7; no clear D gene. Germline CDR1 and CDR2: MNHNS and SASEGT. V gave up 2 bases and J gave up 9 bases, with 11 bases separating them. This CDR3 is built from 12 residues. The DNA for the CDR3 is TGTGCCAGCAGTGAAATCAGCCGGGTGCAGTACTTC. Translation: CASSEISRVQYF.

This clonotype was detected only a few times. The genes are TRBV20-1 and TRBJ1-6; 7 nucleotides agree with TRBD1. The junction had 10 bases not matched to a gene; V was cut back by 6 bases and J by 8 bases. Germline V lookup: CDR1 DFQATT, CDR2 SNEGSKA (reference sequence). The CDR3 contains 14 residues. DNA of the CDR3: TGCAGTGCCCCCAGGACAGGCGGCGATTCACCCCTCCACTTT. Translation gives CSAPRTGGDSPLHF.

The chain recombines TRBV23-1 with TRBJ2-7; D remains ambiguous. TRBV23-1 is filed as an ORF, its function uncertain. Deletions cut 4 bases from V and 6 bases from J, with 19 bases between. This CDR3 region has 15 residues. The CDR3 loop reads CASSPNHEVGCEQYV. CDR3 bases: TGCGCCAGCAGTCCTAATCACGAGGTCGGTTGCGAGCAGTACGTC.

The chain employs TRBV20-1 and TRBJ2-1; 8 bases map to TRBD2. Germline CDR1 reads DFQATT; CDR2 reads SNEGSKA (reference sequence). The CDR3 extends over 17 amino acids. Trimming at V came to 6 bases and at J to 15 bases, leaving 28 bases not matched to a gene. CDR3 DNA: TGCAGTGCCAACTACCCCCGAAGGGCTAGCGGGTACAATGAGTGGTTCTTC. As protein: CSANYPRRASGYNEWFF.